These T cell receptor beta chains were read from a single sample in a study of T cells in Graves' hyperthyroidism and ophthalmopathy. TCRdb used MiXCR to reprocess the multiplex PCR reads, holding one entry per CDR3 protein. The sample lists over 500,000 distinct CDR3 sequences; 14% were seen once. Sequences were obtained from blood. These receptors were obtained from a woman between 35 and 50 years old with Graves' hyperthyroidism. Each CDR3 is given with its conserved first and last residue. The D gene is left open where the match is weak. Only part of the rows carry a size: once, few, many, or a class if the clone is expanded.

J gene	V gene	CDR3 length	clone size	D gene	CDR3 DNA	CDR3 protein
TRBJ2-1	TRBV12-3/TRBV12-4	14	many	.	TGTGCCAGCACCCAGACAGGCCCCTACAATGAGCAGTTCTTC	CASTQTGPYNEQFF
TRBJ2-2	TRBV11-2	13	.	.	TGTGCCAGCAGCTTAGGGGGGTCGAGGGAGCTGTTTTTT	CASSLGGSRELFF
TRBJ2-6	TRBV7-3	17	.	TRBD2	TGTGCCAGCAGGGGACTAGCGGGAGAAGCTGGGGCCAACGTCCTGACTTTC	CASRGLAGEAGANVLTF
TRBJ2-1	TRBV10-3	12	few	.	TGTGCCATCAGGCAGGGAAACAATGAGCAGTTCTTC	CAIRQGNNEQFF
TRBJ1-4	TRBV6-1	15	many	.	TGTGCCAGCAGTGACGGGCCCGGAGTGAATGAAAAACTGTTTTTT	CASSDGPGVNEKLFF
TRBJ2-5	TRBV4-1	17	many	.	TGCGCCAGCAGCCAGGAACCAGGGCTATCGTACCAAGAGACCCAGTACTTC	CASSQEPGLSYQETQYF
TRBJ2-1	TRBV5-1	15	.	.	TGCGCCAGCAGCTGGTCGGGAGTGAGCTACAATGAGCAGTTCTTC	CASSWSGVSYNEQFF
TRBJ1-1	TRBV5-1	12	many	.	TGTGCCAGCAGCTTAGTGGGCACTGAAGCTTTCTTT	CASSLVGTEAFF
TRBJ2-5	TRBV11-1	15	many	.	TGTGCCAGCAGCAGTTGGGACTTCGGAGGAGAGACCCAGTACTTC	CASSSWDFGGETQYF
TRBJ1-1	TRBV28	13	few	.	TGTGCCAGCAGCTCCATCGGTGACACTGAAGCTTTCTTT	CASSSIGDTEAFF
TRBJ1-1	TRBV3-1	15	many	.	TGTGCCAGCAGCCAAAAAGGGGTAGGGGACACTGAAGCTTTCTTT	CASSQKGVGDTEAFF
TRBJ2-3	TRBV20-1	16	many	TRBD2	TGCAGTGCTCCCGGGACTAGCGGGGCCCGCGGGGATACGCAGTATTTT	CSAPGTSGARGDTQYF
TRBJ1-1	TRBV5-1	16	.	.	TGCGCCAGCAGCTTCTGGGGTCACGGTTCGAACACTGAAGCTTTCTTT	CASSFWGHGSNTEAFF
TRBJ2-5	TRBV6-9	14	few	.	TGTGCCAGCAGTTCCGGGACCTCTGGGGAGACCCAGCACTTC	CASSSGTSGETQHF
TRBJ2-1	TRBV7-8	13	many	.	TGTGCCAGCAGCTTAGTATACCAAAATGAGCAGTTCTTC	CASSLVYQNEQFF
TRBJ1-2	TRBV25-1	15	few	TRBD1	TGTGCCAGCAGTGAATCAGGGGGCGCGTTCCATGGCTACACCTTC	CASSESGGAFHGYTF
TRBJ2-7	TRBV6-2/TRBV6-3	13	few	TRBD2	TGTGCCAGCAGACCGGGACTATACTACGAGCAGTACTTC	CASRPGLYYEQYF
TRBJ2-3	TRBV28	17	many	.	TGTGCCAGCAGTTTAGAGGGGCTAGGGGCGTATTTAAATACGCAGTATTTT	CASSLEGLGAYLNTQYF
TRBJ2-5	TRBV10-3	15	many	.	TGTGCCATCAGCGGTCCCCCAACAGGGACGGAGACCCAGTACTTC	CAISGPPTGTETQYF
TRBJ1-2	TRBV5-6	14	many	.	TGTGCCAGCAGCTTGGCGCAAAGTCCTCGGGGCTACACCTTC	CASSLAQSPRGYTF
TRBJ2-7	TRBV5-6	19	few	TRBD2	TGTGCCAGCAGCTCGATTTCTCTACTAGCGGGCCCGAGCTCCTACGAGCAGTACTTC	CASSSISLLAGPSSYEQYF